This paragraph covers one T cell receptor (beta chain) sequence. Clones were read by immunoSEQ multiplex PCR, and TCRdb kept only the in-frame ones, dropping some. The sample includes around 380,000 clones, approximately 86% seen only once; the top ten take more than 3%. V was pared by 4 bases and J by 8 bases, with 14 bases between. The CDR3 length is 12 residues. Germline V gene lookup returns CDR1 SQVTM and CDR2 ANQGSEA. This sample was taken from a study of Ad26.COV2.S vaccination and SARS-CoV-2 variants. The treatment: roughly 18 received Ad26.COV2.S at low or high dose, single or two shots; several received placebo; per-sample allocation not given. Day 63 following the first vaccine or placebo injection was when the samples were taken.

The sequence came from a person aged 18-60 years who received the Ad26.COV2.S COVID-19 vaccine or a placebo. Sequenced here: peripheral blood, sampled in a trial of Ad26.COV2.S vaccine versus placebo. The rearrangement uses TRBV29-1 and TRBJ1-2, with D perhaps TRBD1 (5 bases). The CDR3 protein is CSVVRGREGYTF. The DNA for the CDR3 is TGCAGCGTTGTCCGCGGCAGGGAGGGCTACACCTTC.